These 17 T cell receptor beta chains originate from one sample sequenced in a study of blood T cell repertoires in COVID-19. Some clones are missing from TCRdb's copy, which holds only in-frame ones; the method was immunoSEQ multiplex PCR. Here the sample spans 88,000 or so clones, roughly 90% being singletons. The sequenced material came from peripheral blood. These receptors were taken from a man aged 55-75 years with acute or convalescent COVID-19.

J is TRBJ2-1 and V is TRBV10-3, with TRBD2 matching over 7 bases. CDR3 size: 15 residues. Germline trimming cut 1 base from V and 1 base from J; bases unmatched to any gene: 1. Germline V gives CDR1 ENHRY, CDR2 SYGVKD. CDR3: CAISELRGSYNEQFF. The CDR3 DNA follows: TGTGCCATCAGTGAGTTGCGGGGGTCCTACAATGAGCAGTTCTTC.

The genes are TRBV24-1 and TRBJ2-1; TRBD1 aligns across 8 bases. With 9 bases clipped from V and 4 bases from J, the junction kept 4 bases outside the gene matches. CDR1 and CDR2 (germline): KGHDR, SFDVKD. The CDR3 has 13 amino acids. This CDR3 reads CATGRTGYNEQFF. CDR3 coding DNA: TGTGCCACCGGCCGGACAGGGTACAATGAGCAGTTCTTC.

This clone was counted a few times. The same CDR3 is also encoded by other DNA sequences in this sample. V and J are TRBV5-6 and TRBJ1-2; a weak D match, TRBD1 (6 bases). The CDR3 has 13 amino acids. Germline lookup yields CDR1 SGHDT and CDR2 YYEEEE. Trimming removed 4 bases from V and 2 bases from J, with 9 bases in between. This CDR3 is CASSLQGNYGYTF. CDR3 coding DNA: TGTGCCAGCAGCCTACAGGGAAACTATGGCTACACCTTC. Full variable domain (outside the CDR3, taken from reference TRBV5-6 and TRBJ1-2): DAGVTQSPTHLIKTRGQQVTLRCSPKSGHDTVSWYQQALGQGPQFIFQYYEEEERQRGNFPDRFSGHQFPNYSSELNVNALLLGDSALYLCASSLQGNYGYTFGSGTRLTVV.

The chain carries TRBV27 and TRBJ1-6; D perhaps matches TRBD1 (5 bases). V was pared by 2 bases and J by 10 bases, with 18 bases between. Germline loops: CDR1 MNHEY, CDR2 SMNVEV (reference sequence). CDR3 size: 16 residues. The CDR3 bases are TGTGCCAGCAGTTTAAGCCTCGGGGGTTCGGGGTCACCCCTCCACTTT. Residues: CASSLSLGGSGSPLHF.

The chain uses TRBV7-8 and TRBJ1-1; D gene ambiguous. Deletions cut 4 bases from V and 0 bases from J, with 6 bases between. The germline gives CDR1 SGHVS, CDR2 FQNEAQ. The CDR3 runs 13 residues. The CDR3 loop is CASSSNMNTEAFF. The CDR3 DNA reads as TGTGCCAGCAGCTCGAACATGAACACTGAAGCTTTCTTT.

The CDR3 region is CASSLIGGQGASEQYF. CDR3 DNA: TGTGCCAGCAGCTTGATTGGCGGTCAGGGGGCGAGTGAGCAGTACTTC. This rearrangement joins TRBV5-8 to TRBJ2-7; 8 bases are shared with TRBD1. Trimming removed 1 base from V and 7 bases from J; junction bases left unmatched: 13. The CDR3 extends over 16 amino acids. Germline CDR1 reads SGHTS; CDR2 reads YDEGEE.

The CDR3 bases are TGTGCCAGCAGCTTCGGGACAGTGTATCAAGAGACCCAGTACTTC. This translates into CASSFGTVYQETQYF. This chain links TRBV11-2 with TRBJ2-5, with 7 bases aligning to TRBD1. Germline V CDR1 and CDR2: SGHAT, FQNNGV. The V gene end was trimmed by 3 bases and the J gene end by 2 bases; junction bases not matched to a gene: 6. The CDR3 extends over 15 amino acids.

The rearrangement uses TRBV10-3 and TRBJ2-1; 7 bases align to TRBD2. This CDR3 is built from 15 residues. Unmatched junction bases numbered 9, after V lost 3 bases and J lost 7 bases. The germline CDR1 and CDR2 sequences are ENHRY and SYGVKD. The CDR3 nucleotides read TGTGCCATCAGTGAAGGGAGTGACGGGGGGAATGAGCAGTTCTTC. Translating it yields CAISEGSDGGNEQFF.

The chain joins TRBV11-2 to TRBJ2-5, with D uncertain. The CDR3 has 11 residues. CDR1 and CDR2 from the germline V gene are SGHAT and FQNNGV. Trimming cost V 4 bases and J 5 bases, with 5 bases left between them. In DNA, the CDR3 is TGTGCCAGCAGCTCTTTTGAGACCCAGTACTTC. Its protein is CASSSFETQYF.

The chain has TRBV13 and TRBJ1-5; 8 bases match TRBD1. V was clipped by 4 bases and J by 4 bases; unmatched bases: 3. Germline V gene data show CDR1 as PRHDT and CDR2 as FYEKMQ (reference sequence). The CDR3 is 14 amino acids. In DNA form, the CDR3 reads TGTGCCAGCAGCTCGGGACAGGCAAATCAGCCCCAGCATTTT. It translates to CASSSGQANQPQHF.

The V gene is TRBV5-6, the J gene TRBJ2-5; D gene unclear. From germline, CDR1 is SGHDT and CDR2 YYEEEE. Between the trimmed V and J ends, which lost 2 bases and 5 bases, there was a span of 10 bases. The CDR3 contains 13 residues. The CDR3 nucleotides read TGTGCCAGCAGCTTTAGCAGACTGGAGACCCAGTACTTC. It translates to CASSFSRLETQYF.

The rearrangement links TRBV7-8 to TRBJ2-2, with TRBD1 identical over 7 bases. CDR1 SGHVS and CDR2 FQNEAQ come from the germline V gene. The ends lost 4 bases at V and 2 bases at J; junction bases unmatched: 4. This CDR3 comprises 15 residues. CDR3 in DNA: TGTGCCAGCAGCTACCGACAGGGAAACACCGGGGAGCTGTTTTTT. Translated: CASSYRQGNTGELFF.

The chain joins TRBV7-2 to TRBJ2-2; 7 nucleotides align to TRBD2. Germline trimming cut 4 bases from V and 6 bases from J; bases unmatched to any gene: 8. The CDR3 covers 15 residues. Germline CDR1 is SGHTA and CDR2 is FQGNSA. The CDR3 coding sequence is TGTGCCAGCAGCTCGGCGGGGGTTGGGGCCGGGGAGCTGTTTTTT. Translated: CASSSAGVGAGELFF.

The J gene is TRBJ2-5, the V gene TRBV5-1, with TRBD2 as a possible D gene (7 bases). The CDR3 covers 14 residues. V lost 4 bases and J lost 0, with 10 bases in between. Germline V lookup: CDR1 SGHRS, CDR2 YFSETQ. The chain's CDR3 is CASSRGAYQETQYF. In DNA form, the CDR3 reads TGCGCCAGCAGCCGGGGGGCCTACCAAGAGACCCAGTACTTC.

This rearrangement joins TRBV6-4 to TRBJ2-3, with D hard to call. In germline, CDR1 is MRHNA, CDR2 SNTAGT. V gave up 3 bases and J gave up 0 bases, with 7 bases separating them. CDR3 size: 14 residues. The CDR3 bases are TGTGCCAGCAGTGAAAGGAGCAGCACAGATACGCAGTATTTT. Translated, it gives CASSERSSTDTQYF.

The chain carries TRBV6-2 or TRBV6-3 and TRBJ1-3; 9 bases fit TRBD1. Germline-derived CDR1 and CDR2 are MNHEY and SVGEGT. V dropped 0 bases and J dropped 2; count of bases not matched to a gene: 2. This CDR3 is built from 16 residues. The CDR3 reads CASSYSQGAPGNTIYF. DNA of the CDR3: TGTGCCAGCAGTTACTCACAGGGGGCGCCTGGAAACACCATATATTTT.

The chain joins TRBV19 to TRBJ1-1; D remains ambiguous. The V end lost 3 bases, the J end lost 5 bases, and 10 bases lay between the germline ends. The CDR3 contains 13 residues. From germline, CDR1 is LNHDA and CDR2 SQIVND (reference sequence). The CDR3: CASSIAVETEAFF. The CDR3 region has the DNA TGTGCCAGTAGTATCGCGGTGGAGACTGAAGCTTTCTTT.